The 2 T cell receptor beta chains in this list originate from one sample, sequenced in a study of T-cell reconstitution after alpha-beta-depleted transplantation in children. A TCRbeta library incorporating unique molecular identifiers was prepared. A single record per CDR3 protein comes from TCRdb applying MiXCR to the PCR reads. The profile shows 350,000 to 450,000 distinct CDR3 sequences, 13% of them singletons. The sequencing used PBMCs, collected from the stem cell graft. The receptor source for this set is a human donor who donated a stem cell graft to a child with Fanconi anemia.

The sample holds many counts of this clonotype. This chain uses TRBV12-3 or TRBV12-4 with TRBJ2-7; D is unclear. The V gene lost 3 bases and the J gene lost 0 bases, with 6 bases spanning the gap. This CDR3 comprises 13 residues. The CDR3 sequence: CASSLSSSYEQYF. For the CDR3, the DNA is TGTGCCAGCAGTTTGTCTAGCTCCTACGAGCAGTACTTC.

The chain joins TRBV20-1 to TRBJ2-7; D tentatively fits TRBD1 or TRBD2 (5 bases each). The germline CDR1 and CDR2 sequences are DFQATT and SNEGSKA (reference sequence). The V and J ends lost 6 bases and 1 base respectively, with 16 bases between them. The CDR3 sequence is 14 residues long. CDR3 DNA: TGCAGTGCCAGGCAGGGAGAGTTTTCCTACGAGCAGTACTTC. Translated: CSARQGEFSYEQYF.